One and the same sample provided the 12 T cell receptor beta chains below, sequenced in a study of identifying expanded T cells in peripheral blood. Here immunoSEQ multiplex PCR was the method, and the copy in TCRdb shows in-frame clones only, minus some. The repertoire consists of over 100,000 clones, with about 88% occurring once and the leading ten covering 7.5% to 10%. The sample consisted of blood. The receptors were gathered from a person aged 18 to 69 in good health.

The chain combines TRBV7-9 with TRBJ1-1; a weak D match, TRBD1 (6 bases). This CDR3 comprises 14 residues. Germline-derived CDR1 and CDR2 are SEHNR and FQNEAQ (reference sequence). The V end was cut by 2 bases, the J end by 8 bases, with 15 bases between. The CDR3: CASSLFVRTEEAFF. CDR3 DNA: TGTGCCAGCAGCTTATTCGTAAGGACAGAAGAAGCTTTCTTT.

The chain has TRBV27 and TRBJ2-1; 13 nucleotides align to TRBD2. Germline V CDR1 and CDR2: MNHEY, SMNVEV (reference sequence). After removal of 4 bases from V and 8 bases from J, the junction contained 5 bases not matched to a gene. The CDR3 contains 15 residues. CDR3 protein: CASSSGLAGVDEQFF. The CDR3 region has the DNA TGTGCCAGCAGTTCAGGACTAGCGGGAGTTGATGAGCAGTTCTTC.

The rearrangement links TRBV6-6 to TRBJ2-1; the D gene could be TRBD1 or TRBD2 (5 bases each). The CDR3 totals 14 residues. Germline V gene sequence: CDR1 MNHNY, CDR2 SVGAGI (reference sequence). The ends were cut back, 7 bases at V and 5 bases at J, with 15 bases in the middle. DNA for the CDR3: TGTGCCAGCACCCAATACCGGGGACACAATGAGCAGTTCTTC. It translates to CASTQYRGHNEQFF.

The chain is built from TRBV15 and TRBJ2-7, with D unclear. Germline CDR1 and CDR2: LNHNV and YYDKDF (reference sequence). The CDR3 spans 14 residues. V was clipped by 0 bases and J by 3 bases, with 9 bases between them. In DNA form, the CDR3 reads TGTGCCACCAGCAGAGATGGGCAGGACTACGAGCAGTACTTC. It yields the protein CATSRDGQDYEQYF.

The rearrangement links TRBV14 to TRBJ1-1, with D perhaps matching TRBD1 (5 bases). Trimming cost V 4 bases and J 4 bases, with 22 bases left between them. CDR1 is SGHDN and CDR2 is FVKESK in the germline V gene. This CDR3 is 17 amino acids long. The CDR3 sequence is CASSPARGRRESTEAFF. The CDR3 region has the DNA TGTGCCAGCAGCCCTGCCCGGGGGAGGCGGGAGTCCACTGAAGCTTTCTTT.

V gene TRBV5-5 combines with J gene TRBJ2-7; tentatively, D is TRBD2 (5 bases). V was shortened by 4 bases and J by 6 bases, with 17 bases between the two germline ends. The CDR3 runs to 14 residues. Per the germline V gene, CDR1 is SGHKS and CDR2 is YYEKEE (reference sequence). This CDR3 is CASSPGLGVIEQYF. The CDR3 nucleotides read TGTGCCAGCAGCCCGGGATTGGGAGTTATCGAGCAGTACTTC.

The rearrangement uses TRBV5-1 and TRBJ1-6; the D is unclear. V was clipped by 5 bases and J by 0 bases, with 9 bases between them. In germline, CDR1 is SGHRS, CDR2 YFSETQ. The CDR3 runs 15 residues. The CDR3 is CASSRLSSYNSPLHF. The CDR3 nucleotides read TGCGCCAGCAGTCGACTCAGCTCCTATAATTCACCCCTCCACTTT.

The CDR3 bases are TGTGCCAGCAGCAGAGAGAGTCGACGCTATGGCTACACCTTC. Amino acid sequence: CASSRESRRYGYTF. This rearrangement joins TRBV27 to TRBJ1-2, with D hard to call. Germline V lookup: CDR1 MNHEY, CDR2 SMNVEV (reference sequence). This CDR3 has 14 amino acids. V shed 6 bases and J shed 4 bases, with 15 bases lying between them.

The rearrangement uses TRBV29-1 and TRBJ1-4; no reliable D call. Germline V gives CDR1 SQVTM, CDR2 ANQGSEA. Trimming removed 6 bases at V and 0 bases at J, with 8 bases between. CDR3 length equals 13 residues. The CDR3 sequence is CSVNHATNEKLFF. As DNA, the CDR3 is TGCAGCGTGAACCATGCAACTAATGAAAAACTGTTTTTT.

The CDR3, as DNA: TGTGCCAGCAGTCCAACGACTCCGGGAGGGCGCAATGAGCAGTTCTTC. It yields the protein CASSPTTPGGRNEQFF. The V call is TRBV6-6, the J call TRBJ2-1, with TRBD2 matching 8 bases. This CDR3 comprises 16 residues. V lost 5 bases and J lost 6; bases outside the gene matches: 12. Germline CDR1 MNHNY, CDR2 SVGAGI (reference sequence).

V usage is TRBV7-6 and J usage is TRBJ1-3; TRBD1 might be the D (5 bases). Germline CDR1 is SGHVS and CDR2 is FNYEAQ. The V end lost 4 bases, the J end lost 0 bases, and 10 bases lay between the germline ends. The CDR3 is made up of 15 amino acids. For the CDR3, the DNA is TGTGCCAGCAGCTCCCTCGACAGCTCTGGAAACACCATATATTTT. Translation gives CASSSLDSSGNTIYF.

The chain links TRBV10-3 to TRBJ1-1; unclear D gene. The CDR3 has 11 amino acids. V gave up 8 bases and J gave up 1 base, with 5 bases separating them. CDR1 and CDR2 (germline): ENHRY, SYGVKD. This chain's CDR3 is CAIRGNTEAFF. The CDR3 nucleotides are TGTGCCATCCGGGGGAACACTGAAGCTTTCTTT.